These 23 T cell receptor beta chains share one sample of origin, sequenced in a study of cytomegalovirus exposure and HLA in healthy donors. PCR employed 60 Vbeta and 13 Jbeta primers. Some clones are missing from TCRdb's copy, which holds only in-frame ones; the method was immunoSEQ multiplex PCR. The data show 100,000 or so clones, over 80% seen once. Sequencing used PBMCs. Receptors originate from a man aged 40-55 years in good health and CMV-seronegative.

This clone showed up just a few times. The rearrangement links TRBV4-3 to TRBJ1-2; no definite D call. Trimming removed 1 base at V and 6 bases at J, with 9 bases between. CDR3 size: 13 residues. Germline V CDR1 and CDR2: LGHNA, YSLEER. This CDR3 reads CASSQVGADGYTF. CDR3 DNA: TGCGCCAGCAGCCAAGTTGGAGCAGATGGCTACACCTTC.

The V and J genes are TRBV4-1 and TRBJ2-1; 8 bases match TRBD1. J gave up 14 bases and V 3 bases, and 15 bases lay outside the gene matches. CDR3 length: 15 residues. Germline CDR1 and CDR2: MGHRA and YSYEKL. CDR3 sequence: CASSHDRGLPVLEFF. The CDR3, as DNA: TGCGCCAGCAGCCACGACAGGGGACTTCCAGTGTTGGAGTTCTTC.

This chain links TRBV15 with TRBJ1-6, with a weak D call TRBD1 (5 bases). The germline V gene has CDR1 LNHNV and CDR2 YYDKDF (reference sequence). Trimming cost V 0 bases and J 4 bases, with 10 bases left between them. The CDR3 spans 16 residues. The CDR3 nucleotides are TGTGCCACCAGCAGAGATCCACAGGCTTATAATTCACCCCTCCACTTT. Translated, it gives CATSRDPQAYNSPLHF.

This chain connects TRBV7-9 to TRBJ1-2; D is ambiguous. The length of the CDR3 is 15 residues. The germline V and J ends were trimmed by 5 bases and 5 bases, with 18 bases remaining between them. Germline V CDR1 and CDR2: SEHNR, FQNEAQ (reference sequence). CDR3 in DNA: TGTGCCAGCAGCCGGGAGAGTCATTATACTTATGGCTACACCTTC. This gives the protein CASSRESHYTYGYTF.

The chain carries TRBV27 and TRBJ1-6; 7 nucleotides agree with TRBD1. CDR1 and CDR2 from the germline V gene are MNHEY and SMNVEV (reference sequence). CDR3 length equals 13 residues. V shed 8 bases and J 7 bases; nucleotides not matched to a gene: 5. This CDR3 is CASHGTANSPLHF. The CDR3 nucleotides read TGTGCCAGCCACGGGACAGCGAATTCACCCCTCCACTTT.

This clone was observed once. V usage is TRBV28 and J usage is TRBJ1-4, with D possibly matching TRBD1 (6 bases). Trimming removed 7 bases from V and 8 bases from J, with 20 bases in between. Germline V lookup: CDR1 MDHEN, CDR2 SYDVKM. The CDR3 extends over 15 amino acids. This CDR3 is CASTPLRDKREKLFF. The CDR3, as DNA: TGTGCCAGCACCCCGCTCCGGGACAAAAGAGAAAAACTGTTTTTT.

This clone came up once. For the CDR3, the DNA is TGTGCCAGCAGCTTGGGGACTAGCGGCCAAGAGACCCAGTACTTC. Translating it yields CASSLGTSGQETQYF. The chain is built from TRBV5-4 and TRBJ2-5, with 10 bases lining up with TRBD2. The CDR3 length is 15 residues. The V gene end was trimmed by 0 bases and the J gene end by 1 base; junction bases not matched to a gene: 0. CDR1 is SGHNT, CDR2 YYREEE, per germline (reference sequence).

As regards this clone: The sample contains more than one DNA sequence encoding this CDR3. V and J are TRBV9 and TRBJ2-2, with D possibly TRBD2 on 5 matching bases. Germline V CDR1 and CDR2: SGDLS, YYNGEE. V was shortened by 0 bases and J by 5 bases, with 8 bases between the two germline ends. CDR3 length: 14 residues. In nucleotides, the CDR3 is TGTGCCAGCAGCGTAGTAGGAGGAACCGGGGAGCTGTTTTTT. It encodes CASSVVGGTGELFF.

Comments on this clone: Compared with germline, one end of the junction differs, possibly owing to a read error. The chain carries TRBV7-2 and TRBJ2-5, with D hard to call. The CDR3 length is 12 residues. The germline CDR1 and CDR2 sequences are SGHTA and FQGNSA. The DNA of the CDR3 is TGTGCCAGCAGCTTGTACCAAGAGGCCCAGTACTTC. It yields the protein CASSLYQEAQYF.

In its sample, this clone was seen a few times. The V and J genes are TRBV7-2 and TRBJ2-7; D not certain. The CDR3 has 15 residues. The germline gives CDR1 SGHTA, CDR2 FQGNSA. Trimming left V 0 bases short and J 0 bases short, with 9 bases between. CDR3 DNA: TGTGCCAGCAGCTTAGCCGCACAGAGCTCCTACGAGCAGTACTTC. Protein product: CASSLAAQSSYEQYF.

The rearrangement uses TRBV28 and TRBJ1-1; D gene uncertain. Germline lookup yields CDR1 MDHEN and CDR2 SYDVKM. The CDR3 is 17 amino acids. Trimming removed 2 bases from V and 0 bases from J, with 16 bases in between. The DNA of the CDR3 is TGTGCCAGCAGTTTAAGTTCGGGTCAACTCATGAACACTGAAGCTTTCTTT. Residues: CASSLSSGQLMNTEAFF.

This chain joins TRBV6-5 and TRBJ1-2; TRBD1 matches 7 bases. V lost 0 bases to trimming and J lost 4 bases; unmatched junction nucleotides: 2. The CDR3 runs to 14 residues. CDR1 and CDR2 from the germline V gene are MNHEY and SVGAGI. The CDR3 coding sequence is TGTGCCAGCAGTTACTCTACAGGGGTCTATGGCTACACCTTC. This codes for CASSYSTGVYGYTF.

This chain connects TRBV10-3 to TRBJ2-1, with D possibly matching TRBD2 (5 bases). The CDR3 runs to 13 residues. V lost 7 bases and J 8 bases, leaving 15 bases between the germline ends. The germline gives CDR1 ENHRY, CDR2 SYGVKD. The CDR3 loop reads CAIKGRGYDEQFF. The DNA of the CDR3 is TGTGCCATCAAAGGTCGAGGGTACGATGAGCAGTTCTTC.

The V gene is TRBV7-9, the J gene TRBJ2-5; D is possibly TRBD2 (7 bases). Germline-derived CDR1 and CDR2 are SEHNR and FQNEAQ (reference sequence). The length of the CDR3 is 16 residues. V was clipped by 4 bases and J by 5 bases, with 20 bases between them. The CDR3 reads CASSSEGGDQGETQYF. DNA for the CDR3: TGTGCCAGCAGCTCCGAAGGGGGGGATCAAGGGGAGACCCAGTACTTC.

This rearrangement joins TRBV11-3 to TRBJ2-7; 7 bases fit TRBD1. CDR1 SGHNT and CDR2 YENEEA come from the germline V gene. Trimming took 2 bases from V and 6 from J; bases not matched to a gene: 7. The CDR3 extends over 14 amino acids. The CDR3 DNA reads as TGTGCCAGCAGCTTATTCTCGACAGGGACCGAGCAGTACTTC. Translation: CASSLFSTGTEQYF.

The chain links TRBV9 to TRBJ2-4, with 8 bases fitting TRBD2. Germline V gene lookup returns CDR1 SGDLS and CDR2 YYNGEE. There are 15 residues in the CDR3. Trimming at V came to 2 bases and at J to 0 bases, leaving 1 base not matched to a gene. The CDR3 loop is CASSVGGGAKNIQYF. CDR3 nucleotides: TGTGCCAGCAGCGTCGGGGGGGGAGCCAAAAACATTCAGTACTTC. Based on the CDR3 plus reference TRBV9 and TRBJ2-4, the full variable domain is DSGVTQTPKHLITATGQRVTLRCSPRSGDLSVYWYQQSLDQGLQFLIQYYNGEERAKGNILERFSAQQFPDLHSELNLSSLELGDSALYFCASSVGGGAKNIQYFGAGTRLSVL.

This chain connects TRBV7-3 to TRBJ2-1; 8 bases fit TRBD2. Trimming at V came to 4 bases and at J to 7 bases, leaving 9 bases not matched to a gene. The CDR3 consists of 15 residues. Germline CDR1 is SGHTA and CDR2 is FQGTGA. CDR3 coding DNA: TGTGCCAGCAGCTGGAGCGGGGGAGGCGGAAATGAGCAGTTCTTC. It codes for CASSWSGGGGNEQFF.

Only one count was recorded for this clone. This same CDR3 is encoded by further DNA sequences in the sample. The chain links TRBV5-1 to TRBJ1-1; TRBD1 agrees at 9 bases. There are 14 residues in the CDR3. V was pared by 3 bases and J by 5 bases, with 5 bases of the junction left unmatched. The germline gives CDR1 SGHRS, CDR2 YFSETQ. The chain's CDR3 is CASSSTGGSTEAFF. CDR3 DNA sequence: TGCGCCAGCAGCTCAACAGGGGGCTCAACTGAAGCTTTCTTT.

The chain links TRBV5-4 to TRBJ1-2, with a possible D match to TRBD1 (6 bases). Trimming left V 0 bases short and J 8 bases short, with 11 bases between. The germline gives CDR1 SGHNT, CDR2 YYREEE (reference sequence). The CDR3 runs 13 residues. The CDR3 nucleotides read TGTGCCAGCAGCTTGGACAGGGTTGGCGGCTACACCTTC. It yields the protein CASSLDRVGGYTF.

This chain connects TRBV7-2 to TRBJ1-1; no definite D call. The V gene lost 1 base and the J gene lost 2 bases, with 5 bases spanning the gap. The V gene's germline CDR1 is SGHTA and CDR2 FQGNSA. This CDR3 contains 13 residues. The CDR3 bases are TGTGCCAGCAGCTTAGTCCTCAACACTGAAGCTTTCTTT. Protein sequence: CASSLVLNTEAFF.

The chain carries TRBV10-1 and TRBJ2-3, with 9 nucleotides matching TRBD2. The CDR3 loop spans 16 amino acids. After removal of 0 bases from V and 2 bases from J, the junction contained 3 bases not matched to a gene. Germline CDR1 reads WNHNN; CDR2 reads SYGVQD (reference sequence). This chain's CDR3 is CASSESVAGATDTQYF. The CDR3 DNA sequence: TGCGCCAGCAGTGAGTCGGTAGCGGGGGCCACAGATACGCAGTATTTT.

The chain has TRBV7-3 and TRBJ2-3; 11 bases match TRBD1. The CDR3 has 14 amino acids. Germline V gene lookup returns CDR1 SGHTA and CDR2 FQGTGA. V lost 5 bases to trimming and J lost 3 bases; unmatched junction nucleotides: 1. Here the CDR3 DNA reads TGTGCCAGCAGCGGACAGGGGGCAACAGATACGCAGTATTTT. It translates to CASSGQGATDTQYF.

The chain is built from TRBV6-5 and TRBJ1-2, with D perhaps TRBD1 (5 bases). There are 14 residues in the CDR3. In germline, CDR1 is MNHEY, CDR2 SVGAGI. Trimming took off 0 bases at V and 4 bases at J, with 9 bases between the two ends. The CDR3 is CASSYSPGPYGYTF. The CDR3 DNA sequence: TGTGCCAGCAGTTACTCTCCAGGGCCCTATGGCTACACCTTC.